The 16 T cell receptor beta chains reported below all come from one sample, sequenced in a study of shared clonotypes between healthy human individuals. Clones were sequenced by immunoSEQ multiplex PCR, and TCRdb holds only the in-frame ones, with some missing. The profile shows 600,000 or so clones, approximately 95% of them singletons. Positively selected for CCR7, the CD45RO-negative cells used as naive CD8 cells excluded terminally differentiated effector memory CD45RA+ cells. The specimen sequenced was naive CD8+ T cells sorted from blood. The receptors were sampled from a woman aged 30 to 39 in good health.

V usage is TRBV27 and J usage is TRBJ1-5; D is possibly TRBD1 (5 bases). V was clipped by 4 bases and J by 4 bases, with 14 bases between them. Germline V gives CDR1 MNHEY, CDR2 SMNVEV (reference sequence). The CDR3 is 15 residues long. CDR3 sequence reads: CASSSGHTLNQPQHF. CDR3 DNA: TGTGCCAGCAGTTCAGGGCACACACTTAATCAGCCCCAGCATTTT.

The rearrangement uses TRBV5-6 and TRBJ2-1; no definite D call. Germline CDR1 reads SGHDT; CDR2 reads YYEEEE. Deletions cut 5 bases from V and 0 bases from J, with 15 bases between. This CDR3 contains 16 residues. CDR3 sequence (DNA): TGTGCCAGCAGTCCCCTTCCCCGATACTCCTACAATGAGCAGTTCTTC. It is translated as CASSPLPRYSYNEQFF.

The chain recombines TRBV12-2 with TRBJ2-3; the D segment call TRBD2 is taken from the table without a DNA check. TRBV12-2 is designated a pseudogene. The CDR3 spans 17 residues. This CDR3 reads CASRLVYEHSSTDTQYF. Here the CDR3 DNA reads TGTGCAAGTCGCTTAGTTTATGAGCATTCTAGCACAGATACGCAGTATTTT.

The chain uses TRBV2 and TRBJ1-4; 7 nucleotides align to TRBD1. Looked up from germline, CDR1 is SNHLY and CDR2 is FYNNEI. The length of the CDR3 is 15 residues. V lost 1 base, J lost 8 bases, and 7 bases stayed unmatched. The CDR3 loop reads CASSEEGTAGEKLFF. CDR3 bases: TGTGCCAGCAGTGAAGAGGGGACAGCCGGGGAAAAACTGTTTTTT.

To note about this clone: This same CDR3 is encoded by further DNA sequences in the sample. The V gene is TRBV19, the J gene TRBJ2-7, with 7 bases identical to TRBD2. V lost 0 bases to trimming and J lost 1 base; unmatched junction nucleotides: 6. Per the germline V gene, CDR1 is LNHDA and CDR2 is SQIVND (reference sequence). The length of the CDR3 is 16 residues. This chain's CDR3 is CASSIDGLAASYEQYF. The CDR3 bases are TGTGCCAGTAGTATAGACGGCCTAGCGGCGTCCTACGAGCAGTACTTC.

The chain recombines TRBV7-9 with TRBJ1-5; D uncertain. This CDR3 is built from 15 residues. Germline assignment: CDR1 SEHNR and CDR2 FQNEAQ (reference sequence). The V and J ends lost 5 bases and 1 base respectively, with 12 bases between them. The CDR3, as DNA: TGTGCCAGCAGCCCTGACGGAGAAAGCAATCAGCCCCAGCATTTT. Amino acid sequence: CASSPDGESNQPQHF.

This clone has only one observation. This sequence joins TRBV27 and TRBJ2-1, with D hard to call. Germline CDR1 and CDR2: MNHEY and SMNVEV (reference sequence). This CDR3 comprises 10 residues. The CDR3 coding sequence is TGTGCGGTTGTTGCGAATGAGCAGTTCTTC. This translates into CAVVANEQFF.

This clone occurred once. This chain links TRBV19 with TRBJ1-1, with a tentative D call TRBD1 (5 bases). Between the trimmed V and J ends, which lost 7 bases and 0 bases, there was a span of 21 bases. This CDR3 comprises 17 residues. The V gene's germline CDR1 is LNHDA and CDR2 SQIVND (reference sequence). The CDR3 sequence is CASNLATRWGMNTEAFF. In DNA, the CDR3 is TGTGCCAGTAATTTGGCTACCCGTTGGGGGATGAACACTGAAGCTTTCTTT.

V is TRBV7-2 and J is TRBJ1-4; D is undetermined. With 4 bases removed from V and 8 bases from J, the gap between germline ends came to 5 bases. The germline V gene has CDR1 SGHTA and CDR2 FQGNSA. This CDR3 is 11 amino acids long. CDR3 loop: CASSYSEKLFF. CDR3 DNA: TGTGCCAGCAGCTACTCCGAAAAACTGTTTTTT.

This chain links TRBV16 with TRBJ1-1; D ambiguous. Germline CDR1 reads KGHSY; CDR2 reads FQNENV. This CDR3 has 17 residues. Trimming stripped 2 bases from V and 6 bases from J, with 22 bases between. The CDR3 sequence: CASSQGVFGNMGPEAFF. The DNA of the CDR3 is TGTGCCAGCAGCCAAGGAGTTTTTGGGAACATGGGCCCTGAAGCTTTCTTT.

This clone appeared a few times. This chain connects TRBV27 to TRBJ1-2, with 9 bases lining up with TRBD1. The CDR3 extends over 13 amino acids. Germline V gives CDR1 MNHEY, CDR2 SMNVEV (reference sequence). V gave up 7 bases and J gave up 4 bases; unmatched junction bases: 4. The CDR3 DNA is TGTGCCAGCACGCGGGGACAGGGCTATGGCTACACCTTC. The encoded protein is CASTRGQGYGYTF.

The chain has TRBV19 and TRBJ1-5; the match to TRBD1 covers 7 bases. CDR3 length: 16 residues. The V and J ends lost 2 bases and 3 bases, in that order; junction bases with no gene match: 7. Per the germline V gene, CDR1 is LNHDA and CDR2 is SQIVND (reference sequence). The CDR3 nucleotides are TGTGCCAGTAGTATAAAACCGGGACAGCTCAATCAGCCCCAGCATTTT. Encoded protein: CASSIKPGQLNQPQHF.

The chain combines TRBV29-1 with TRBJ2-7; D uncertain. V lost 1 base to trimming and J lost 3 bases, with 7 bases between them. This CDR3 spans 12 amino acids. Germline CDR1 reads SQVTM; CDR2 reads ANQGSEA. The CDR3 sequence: CSVEVGRYEQYF. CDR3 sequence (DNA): TGCAGCGTTGAAGTAGGACGCTACGAGCAGTACTTC.

The CDR3 here is CATKGLAASTDTQYF. The CDR3 DNA follows: TGCGCCACCAAAGGACTAGCGGCTAGCACAGATACGCAGTATTTT. The chain uses TRBV4-1 and TRBJ2-3; 10 nucleotides match TRBD2. The CDR3 consists of 15 residues. The germline gives CDR1 MGHRA, CDR2 YSYEKL. Unmatched junction bases numbered 7, after V lost 10 bases and J lost 0 bases.

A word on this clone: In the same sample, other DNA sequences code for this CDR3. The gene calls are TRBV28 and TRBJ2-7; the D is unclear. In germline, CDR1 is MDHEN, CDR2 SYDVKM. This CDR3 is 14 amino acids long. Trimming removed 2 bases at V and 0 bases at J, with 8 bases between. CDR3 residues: CASSLLRSSYEQYF. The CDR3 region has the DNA TGTGCCAGCAGTTTACTGCGGAGCTCCTACGAGCAGTACTTC.

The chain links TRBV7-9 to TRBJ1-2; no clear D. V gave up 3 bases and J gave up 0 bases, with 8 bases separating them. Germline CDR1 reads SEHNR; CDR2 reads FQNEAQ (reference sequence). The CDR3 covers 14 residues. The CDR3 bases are TGTGCCAGCAGCTTCCCAGAGTCTAACTATGGCTACACCTTC. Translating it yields CASSFPESNYGYTF.